A single sample gave rise to the 11 T cell receptor beta chains below, sequenced in a study of T cell changes during pregnancy in multiple sclerosis. Assay used: immunoSEQ multiplex PCR; TCRdb lists only in-frame clones, some missing. This sample yields tens of thousands of clones, of which roughly 92% are seen a single time; 2.5% to 4% belongs to the top ten. The source material was CD8+ T cells from peripheral blood mononuclear cells, sampled in the second trimester of pregnancy. The receptors come from a female donor with multiple sclerosis, enrolled in a pregnancy study.

The genes are TRBV19 and TRBJ2-2, with 11 bases fitting TRBD2. The CDR3 runs to 14 residues. J gave up 6 bases and V 8 bases, and 5 bases lay outside the gene matches. Germline V lookup: CDR1 LNHDA, CDR2 SQIVND (reference sequence). The CDR3 sequence is CASWVAGGPGELFF. CDR3 nucleotides: TGTGCCAGTTGGGTAGCGGGAGGGCCCGGGGAGCTGTTTTTT.

The rearrangement uses TRBV10-3 and TRBJ2-7; 8 bases agree with TRBD1. CDR1 and CDR2 (germline): ENHRY, SYGVKD. V lost 6 bases to trimming and J lost 4 bases; unmatched junction nucleotides: 11. The CDR3 runs 15 residues. As DNA, the CDR3 is TGTGCCATCAGAAGCGAACAGGGGGTTTTGTACGAGCAGTACTTC. Residues: CAIRSEQGVLYEQYF.

The gene calls are TRBV4-1 and TRBJ2-1; 15 bases align to TRBD2. Per germline, CDR1 MGHRA and CDR2 YSYEKL. Trimming cost V 2 bases and J 8 bases; bases outside gene matches: 4. There are 16 residues in the CDR3. CDR3 protein: CASSQSGLAGGYEQFF. The CDR3 region has the DNA TGCGCCAGCAGCCAATCGGGACTAGCGGGAGGCTATGAGCAGTTCTTC.

A single count supports this clone. The chain is built from TRBV19 and TRBJ2-1; no clear D gene. Trimming took off 6 bases at V and 4 bases at J, with 7 bases between the two ends. The CDR3 contains 12 residues. Per the germline V gene, CDR1 is LNHDA and CDR2 is SQIVND (reference sequence). CDR3 nucleotide sequence: TGTGCCAGTAGCCTCACATACAATGAGCAGTTCTTC. Translated, it gives CASSLTYNEQFF.

The chain uses TRBV25-1 and TRBJ1-1; no clear D gene. Trimming removed 3 bases at V and 10 bases at J, with 9 bases between. The CDR3 runs 11 residues. Germline CDR1 reads MGHDK; CDR2 reads SYGVNS. CDR3 loop: CASSDRYGAFF. The CDR3 coding sequence is TGTGCCAGCAGTGACAGGTACGGAGCTTTCTTT.

The chain links TRBV27 to TRBJ2-1; maybe TRBD2 (5 bases). Germline V CDR1 and CDR2: MNHEY, SMNVEV (reference sequence). This CDR3 has 14 amino acids. V lost 5 bases to trimming and J lost 0 bases, with 8 bases between them. This chain's CDR3 is CASSMGSSYNEQFF. The CDR3, as DNA: TGTGCCAGCAGTATGGGGAGCTCCTACAATGAGCAGTTCTTC.

The J gene is TRBJ1-1, the V gene TRBV4-1; 8 bases line up with TRBD1. The length of the CDR3 is 14 residues. Germline CDR1 reads MGHRA; CDR2 reads YSYEKL. V trimming: 2 bases; J trimming: 4 bases; junction bases outside the gene matches: 3. The CDR3 nucleotides read TGCGCCAGCAGCCAACTCCAGGGGGCCACTGAAGCTTTCTTT. Translated: CASSQLQGATEAFF.

The chain is built from TRBV9 and TRBJ1-3; D may be TRBD1 (6 bases). V was cut by 3 bases and J by 0 bases, with 10 bases left in between. Germline lookup yields CDR1 SGDLS and CDR2 YYNGEE. The CDR3 consists of 15 residues. The CDR3 DNA reads TGTGCCAGCAGCGACACAGGGCTCTCTGGAAACACCATATATTTT. It specifies CASSDTGLSGNTIYF.

The chain links TRBV19 to TRBJ1-1; 7 bases are a match to TRBD1. CDR1 is LNHDA, CDR2 SQIVND, per germline (reference sequence). This CDR3 has 15 amino acids. Losses at the gene ends were 6 bases for V and 1 base for J; bases not matched to a gene: 8. For the CDR3, the DNA is TGTGCCAGTAGCGCGTACTCAGGGGGGAACACTGAAGCTTTCTTT. Residues: CASSAYSGGNTEAFF.

The J gene is TRBJ2-1, the V gene TRBV6-1, with 11 bases that match TRBD2. The V and J ends lost 4 bases and 8 bases, in that order; junction bases with no gene match: 10. CDR3 length: 16 residues. Germline V gene data show CDR1 as MNHNS and CDR2 as SASEGT. CDR3 in DNA: TGTGCCAGCAGTGCCGGGACTAGCGGTCGAGGGCATGAGCAGTTCTTC. Residues: CASSAGTSGRGHEQFF.

The gene calls are TRBV29-1 and TRBJ1-1; the match to TRBD1 covers 7 bases. The CDR3 is 20 amino acids. Trimming took 1 base from V and 0 from J; bases not matched to a gene: 20. From germline, CDR1 is SQVTM and CDR2 ANQGSEA. The CDR3 DNA sequence: TGCAGCGTTGAAGCCTCCGCCGGGACAGCAAAATACCCCATGAACACTGAAGCTTTCTTT. Protein: CSVEASAGTAKYPMNTEAFF.